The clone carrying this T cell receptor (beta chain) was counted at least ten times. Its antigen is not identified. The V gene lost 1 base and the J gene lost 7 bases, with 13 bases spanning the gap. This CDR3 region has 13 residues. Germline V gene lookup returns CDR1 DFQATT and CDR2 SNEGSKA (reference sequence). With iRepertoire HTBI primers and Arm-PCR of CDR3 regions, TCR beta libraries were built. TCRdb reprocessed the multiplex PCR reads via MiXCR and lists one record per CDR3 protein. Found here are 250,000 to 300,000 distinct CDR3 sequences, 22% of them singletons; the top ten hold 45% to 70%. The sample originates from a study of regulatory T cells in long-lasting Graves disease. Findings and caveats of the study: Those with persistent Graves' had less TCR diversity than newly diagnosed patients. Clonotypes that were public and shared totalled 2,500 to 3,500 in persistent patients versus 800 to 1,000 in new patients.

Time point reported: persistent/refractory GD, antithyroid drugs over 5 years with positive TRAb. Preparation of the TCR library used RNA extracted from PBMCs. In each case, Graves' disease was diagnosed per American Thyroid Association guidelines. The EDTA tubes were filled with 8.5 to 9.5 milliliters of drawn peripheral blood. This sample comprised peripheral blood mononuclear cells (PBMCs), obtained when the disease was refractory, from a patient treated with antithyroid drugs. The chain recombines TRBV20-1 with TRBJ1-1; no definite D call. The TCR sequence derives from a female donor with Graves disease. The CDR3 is CSARGTVRGEAFF. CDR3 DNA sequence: TGCAGTGCTAGAGGTACAGTTCGAGGTGAAGCTTTCTTT.